This T cell receptor (beta chain) is drawn from a study of cytomegalovirus exposure and HLA in healthy donors. A note on this clone: Its specificity is not known.

Study-level points and caveats: CMV serostatus was the only immune exposure information that was available. The study found most TCR sequences rare, yet found some public TCRs in many donors. According to a later analysis, most TCR beta chains associated with CMV appeared HLA-restricted.

The PCR was carried out with 60 Vbeta primers and 13 Jbeta primers. The protocol was immunoSEQ multiplex PCR, while the TCRdb copy is restricted to in-frame clones and leaves out a portion. The sample carries about 150,000 clones, over 60% recorded once. The donors were healthy bone marrow donors. The CDR3 is 11 residues long. V was pared by 6 bases and J by 7 bases, with 10 bases between. The germline gives CDR1 DFQATT, CDR2 SNEGSKA (reference sequence). The source material was PBMCs. This clonotype originated in a woman in her thirties or forties in good health and CMV-seronegative. V usage is TRBV20-1 and J usage is TRBJ2-1, with a weak D call TRBD2 (5 bases). The CDR3 loop is CSARRTNEQFF. The CDR3 DNA is TGCAGTGCGCGGAGGACGAATGAGCAGTTCTTC.